Listed below are T cell receptor beta chains from one sample, sequenced in a study of cytomegalovirus exposure and HLA in healthy donors. The assay was immunoSEQ multiplex PCR, and TCRdb's table has in-frame clones only and misses some. The sample yields about 160,000 clones, 80% to 90% seen once. The sequenced sample consisted of PBMCs. The receptors stem from a male donor in good health and CMV-seronegative. The CDR3 runs from the conserved cysteine through the conserved F or W. Each record gives: CDR3 DNA, CDR3 protein, J gene, D gene, V gene, clone size. A D gene is named only where the DNA matches it firmly. Rows give clone size only sometimes, using once, few, many, or a class for an expanded clone.

CDR3nt: TGTGCCAGCAGCACGGGACGGGGGAATGAAAAACTGTTTTTT
CDR3aa: CASSTGRGNEKLFF
j_gene: TRBJ1-4
d_gene: NA
v_gene: TRBV6-5
abundance: few

CDR3nt: TGTGCCAGCAGCTTAAGCGGAGGCACAGATACGCAGTATTTT
CDR3aa: CASSLSGGTDTQYF
j_gene: TRBJ2-3
d_gene: NA
v_gene: TRBV7-9
abundance: NA

CDR3nt: TGTGCCAGCAGCTTAGAGGCAGGGGGTCAGCCCCAGCATTTT
CDR3aa: CASSLEAGGQPQHF
j_gene: TRBJ1-5
d_gene: TRBD1
v_gene: TRBV7-2
abundance: NA

CDR3nt: TGTGCCAGCAGACAAATAGGAGGGCTAGCGGCTGAGCAGTTCTTC
CDR3aa: CASRQIGGLAAEQFF
j_gene: TRBJ2-1
d_gene: TRBD2
v_gene: TRBV27
abundance: few

CDR3nt: TGCAGCCCCACAGGGGGATTATACAATGAGCAGTTCTTC
CDR3aa: CSPTGGLYNEQFF
j_gene: TRBJ2-1
d_gene: TRBD1
v_gene: TRBV29-1
abundance: NA

CDR3nt: TGCGCCAGCAGCCGGGGGACAGCGGAGACCCAGTACTTC
CDR3aa: CASSRGTAETQYF
j_gene: TRBJ2-5
d_gene: NA
v_gene: TRBV5-1
abundance: NA

CDR3nt: TGTGCCACCAGCGCTAGCGGGAGAGAGACCCAGTACTTC
CDR3aa: CATSASGRETQYF
j_gene: TRBJ2-5
d_gene: TRBD2
v_gene: TRBV15
abundance: NA

CDR3nt: TGCGCCAGCAGCCAAGATCCGACTACGGCTGAAGCTTTCTTT
CDR3aa: CASSQDPTTAEAFF
j_gene: TRBJ1-1
d_gene: NA
v_gene: TRBV4-3
abundance: NA

CDR3nt: TGTGCCAGCAGCGTAGGTCACCGGGAGGAGCAGTACTTC
CDR3aa: CASSVGHREEQYF
j_gene: TRBJ2-7
d_gene: NA
v_gene: TRBV9
abundance: NA

CDR3nt: TGTGCCAGCAGCGTACCCCTAGCGGGGGGGCTTAATGAGCAGTTCTTC
CDR3aa: CASSVPLAGGLNEQFF
j_gene: TRBJ2-1
d_gene: TRBD2
v_gene: TRBV9
abundance: NA

CDR3nt: TGTGCCAGCAGCCCGCGGGACAGGCTTCGCGAGCAGTACTTC
CDR3aa: CASSPRDRLREQYF
j_gene: TRBJ2-7
d_gene: TRBD1
v_gene: TRBV28
abundance: NA

CDR3nt: TGTGCCAGCAGCTCGACAGGGGTCTCATGGCAAGAGACCCAGTACTTC
CDR3aa: CASSSTGVSWQETQYF
j_gene: TRBJ2-5
d_gene: TRBD1
v_gene: TRBV4-2
abundance: NA

CDR3nt: TGTGCCAGCAGCAGGGACAGATTGAACACCGGGGAGCTGTTTTTT
CDR3aa: CASSRDRLNTGELFF
j_gene: TRBJ2-2
d_gene: TRBD1
v_gene: TRBV2
abundance: NA

CDR3nt: TGTGCCAGTAAGGTCGGACAGACTAACTATGGCTACACCTTC
CDR3aa: CASKVGQTNYGYTF
j_gene: TRBJ1-2
d_gene: NA
v_gene: TRBV19
abundance: NA

CDR3nt: TGTGCCAGCAGCCACCCAAACCTACGGGGAGCGAACACCGGGGAGCTGTTTTTT
CDR3aa: CASSHPNLRGANTGELFF
j_gene: TRBJ2-2
d_gene: NA
v_gene: TRBV5-4
abundance: few